These 6 T cell receptor beta chains were all obtained from the same sample, sequenced in a study of cytomegalovirus exposure and HLA in healthy donors. Amplification used 60 Vbeta primers and 13 Jbeta primers. Measured with immunoSEQ multiplex PCR; TCRdb has only the in-frame clones, and not every one. Among roughly 100,000 clones, 66% were seen once, and the ten largest hold roughly 3.3%. Sequencing was done on a sample of PBMCs. These receptors came from a woman aged 50 to 65 in good health and CMV-seronegative.

The chain recombines TRBV2 with TRBJ2-1; D is perhaps TRBD2 (5 bases). The germline V and J ends were trimmed by 8 bases and 4 bases, with 6 bases remaining between them. CDR1 and CDR2 from the germline V gene are SNHLY and FYNNEI. CDR3 size: 11 residues. CDR3 amino acids: CASRDYNEQFF. In DNA form, the CDR3 reads TGTGCCAGCCGGGATTACAATGAGCAGTTCTTC.

V usage is TRBV27 and J usage is TRBJ2-2; D gene unclear. In germline, CDR1 is MNHEY, CDR2 SMNVEV (reference sequence). V gave up 8 bases and J gave up 4 bases, with 8 bases separating them. The CDR3 runs 12 residues. CDR3 DNA: TGTGCCAGCCGAAAACTCACCGGGGAGCTGTTTTTT. Translation gives CASRKLTGELFF.

This clone was seen only a few times. The chain couples TRBV15 to TRBJ1-3, with a weak D call TRBD1 (6 bases). The CDR3 sequence is 14 residues long. V lost 3 bases and J lost 4, with 10 bases in between. Germline CDR1 and CDR2: LNHNV and YYDKDF (reference sequence). CDR3 protein: CATSSSGAGNTIYF. Here the CDR3 DNA reads TGTGCCACCAGCAGCTCAGGGGCGGGAAACACCATATATTTT.

The chain employs TRBV7-3 and TRBJ2-7; tentatively, D is TRBD2 (6 bases). This CDR3 region has 15 residues. Germline CDR1 SGHTA, CDR2 FQGTGA. Trimming shortened V by 2 bases and J by 1 base, and 12 bases separated the two germline ends. The CDR3 reads CASSLGSGQSYEQYF. Written as DNA, the CDR3 is TGTGCCAGCAGCTTAGGGAGCGGGCAGTCCTACGAGCAGTACTTC.

The V call is TRBV12-5, the J call TRBJ2-5, with 8 bases identical to TRBD2. This CDR3 comprises 15 residues. The junction had 8 bases not matched to a gene; V was cut back by 6 bases and J by 2 bases. The germline gives CDR1 LGHNT, CDR2 FRNRAP. The CDR3 DNA reads as TGTGCTAGTGGACTAGGACTAGCTTCTCAAGAGACCCAGTACTTC. Its protein is CASGLGLASQETQYF.

This chain links TRBV4-1 with TRBJ2-5; no reliable D call. CDR1 MGHRA and CDR2 YSYEKL come from the germline V gene. Trimming stripped 0 bases from V and 2 bases from J, with 10 bases between. The CDR3 is 15 residues long. Here the CDR3 DNA reads TGCGCCAGCAGCCAAGAGGTCTCCAGACAAGAGACCCAGTACTTC. Translation: CASSQEVSRQETQYF.